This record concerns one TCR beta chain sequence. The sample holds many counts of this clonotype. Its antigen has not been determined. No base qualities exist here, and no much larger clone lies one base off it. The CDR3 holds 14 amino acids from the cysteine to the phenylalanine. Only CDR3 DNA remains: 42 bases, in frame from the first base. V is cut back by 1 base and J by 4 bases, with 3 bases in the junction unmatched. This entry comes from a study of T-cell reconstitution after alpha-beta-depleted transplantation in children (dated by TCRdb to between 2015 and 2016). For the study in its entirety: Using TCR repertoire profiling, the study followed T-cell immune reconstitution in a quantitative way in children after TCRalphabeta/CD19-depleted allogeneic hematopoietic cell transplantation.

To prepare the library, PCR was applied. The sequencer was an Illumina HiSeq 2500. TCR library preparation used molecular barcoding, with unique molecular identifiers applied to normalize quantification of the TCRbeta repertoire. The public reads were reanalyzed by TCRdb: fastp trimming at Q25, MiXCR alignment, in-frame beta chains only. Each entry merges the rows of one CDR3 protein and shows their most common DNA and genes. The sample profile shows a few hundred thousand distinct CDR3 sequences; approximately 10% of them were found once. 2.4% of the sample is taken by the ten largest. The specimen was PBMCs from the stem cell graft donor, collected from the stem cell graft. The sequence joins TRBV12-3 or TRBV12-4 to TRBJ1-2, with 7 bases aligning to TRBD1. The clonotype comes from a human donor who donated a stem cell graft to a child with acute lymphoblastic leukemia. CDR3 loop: CASSLGQGGYGYTF. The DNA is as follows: TGTGCCAGCAGTTTAGGACAGGGAGGCTATGGCTACACCTTC.